Presented here are 14 T cell receptor beta chains from one specimen sequenced in a study of T cells in Graves' hyperthyroidism and ophthalmopathy. The TCR beta CDR3 regions underwent amplification using RNA transcripts as the source. When the TCR CDR3 underwent first-round RT-PCR, the HTBI primer set was used. TCRdb itself ran the multiplex PCR reads through MiXCR, one entry per CDR3 protein. In the table there are 300,000 to 450,000 distinct CDR3 sequences, approximately 15% of which are singletons. The sequenced sample was blood. The receptors here all came from a woman under 30 with Graves' hyperthyroidism that later progressed to Graves' ophthalmopathy.

This clonotype was detected a few times. The chain recombines TRBV6-1 with TRBJ2-6; tentative D call: TRBD2 (6 bases). The germline gives CDR1 MNHNS, CDR2 SASEGT. V was pared by 3 bases and J by 0 bases, with 18 bases between. CDR3 length: 19 residues. The CDR3 spells CASSEFVGSFPSGANVLTF. The CDR3 DNA sequence: TGTGCCAGCAGTGAGTTTGTCGGGAGTTTTCCCTCTGGGGCCAACGTCCTGACTTTC.

This clonotype was detected ten times or more. The chain uses TRBV7-3 and TRBJ2-3; 7 nucleotides match TRBD1. V lost 5 bases to trimming and J lost 3 bases; unmatched junction nucleotides: 8. The CDR3 spans 15 residues. From germline, CDR1 is SGHTA and CDR2 FQGTGA. CDR3 region: CASSPGQSLTDTQYF. CDR3 in DNA: TGTGCCAGCAGCCCGGGACAGTCGTTGACAGATACGCAGTATTTT. The entire variable domain, with the rest obtained from reference TRBV7-3 and TRBJ2-3, is as follows: GAGVSQTPSNKVTEKGKYVELRCDPISGHTALYWYRQSLGQGPEFLIYFQGTGAADDSGLPNDRFFAVRPEGSVSTLKIQRTERGDSAVYLCASSPGQSLTDTQYFGPGTRLTVL.

In its sample, this clonotype was seen many times. The chain joins TRBV7-9 to TRBJ2-7; 14 bases agree with TRBD2. Trimming at V came to 5 bases and at J to 3 bases, leaving 6 bases not matched to a gene. The CDR3 extends over 16 amino acids. CDR1 and CDR2 from the germline V gene are SEHNR and FQNEAQ (reference sequence). The CDR3 spells CASSGLAGGYLYEQYF. The CDR3 DNA follows: TGTGCCAGCAGCGGACTAGCGGGAGGATACCTCTACGAGCAGTACTTC.

The sample holds a few counts of this clonotype. The rearrangement uses TRBV30 and TRBJ2-2, with 8 bases that match TRBD1. Losses at the gene ends were 2 bases for V and 5 bases for J; bases not matched to a gene: 4. In germline, CDR1 is GTSNPN, CDR2 SVGIG (reference sequence). This CDR3 spans 14 amino acids. The CDR3 DNA is TGTGCCTGGAGTCAGGGGGCAGGGACCGGGGAGCTGTTTTTT. Encoded protein: CAWSQGAGTGELFF.

This clonotype was detected many times. The chain uses TRBV28 and TRBJ1-5; a weak D match, TRBD1 (5 bases). The CDR3 loop spans 14 amino acids. Between the trimmed V and J ends, which lost 6 bases and 1 base, there was a span of 10 bases. Per the germline V gene, CDR1 is MDHEN and CDR2 is SYDVKM. The CDR3 loop reads CASRVYRSNQPQHF. The CDR3 DNA is TGTGCCAGCAGAGTTTACAGGAGCAATCAGCCCCAGCATTTT.

This chain links TRBV7-2 with TRBJ2-1; 11 bases match TRBD2. Germline V gene sequence: CDR1 SGHTA, CDR2 FQGNSA. With 6 bases clipped from V and 7 bases from J, the junction kept 8 bases outside the gene matches. CDR3 length: 15 amino acids. CDR3 loop: CASRLIAGGMNEQFF. Here the CDR3 DNA reads TGTGCCAGCAGACTCATAGCGGGAGGGATGAATGAGCAGTTCTTC.

This clonotype was seen repeatedly, ten times or more. The chain links TRBV11-2 to TRBJ2-1, with TRBD2 identical over 11 bases. The germline gives CDR1 SGHAT, CDR2 FQNNGV. With V trimmed by 6 bases and J by 7 bases, 11 bases remained unmatched. This CDR3 has 16 amino acids. The CDR3 bases are TGTGCCAGCAGGAAACCCTTTAGCGGGAGGGAGAATGAGCAGTTCTTC. Protein product: CASRKPFSGRENEQFF.

This clonotype has a handful of counts. This rearrangement joins TRBV24-1 to TRBJ2-3; tentatively, D is TRBD1 (5 bases). Germline V CDR1 and CDR2: KGHDR, SFDVKD. The CDR3 spans 16 residues. Trimming shortened V by 4 bases and J by 0 bases, and 13 bases separated the two germline ends. The CDR3 nucleotides read TGTGCCACCAGTGACCCCAGGGAAACGAGCACAGATACGCAGTATTTT. Encoded protein: CATSDPRETSTDTQYF.

In this sample, this clonotype turned up many times. The chain employs TRBV30 and TRBJ1-1; possibly TRBD1 for D (5 bases). Germline CDR1 GTSNPN, CDR2 SVGIG (reference sequence). This CDR3 has 15 residues. V gave up 3 bases and J gave up 4 bases, with 18 bases separating them. The CDR3 here is CAWSPGRGVVTEAFF. The CDR3 nucleotides read TGTGCCTGGAGCCCCGGACGGGGGGTAGTCACTGAAGCTTTCTTT.

This clonotype was observed at least ten times. The chain uses TRBV27 and TRBJ1-1; D call uncertain. The V end lost 7 bases, the J end lost 0 bases, and 9 bases lay between the germline ends. From germline, CDR1 is MNHEY and CDR2 SMNVEV (reference sequence). The CDR3 spans 13 residues. CDR3 in DNA: TGTGCCAGCATGCGCGTCCTGAACACTGAAGCTTTCTTT. Its protein is CASMRVLNTEAFF.

This clonotype was seen at least ten times. This chain connects TRBV20-1 to TRBJ2-1; D not certain. The CDR3 covers 13 residues. V was clipped by 5 bases and J by 6 bases, with 14 bases between them. Germline-derived CDR1 and CDR2 are DFQATT and SNEGSKA (reference sequence). The DNA for the CDR3 is TGCAGTGCTCTTACTACAGACCCCAATGAGCAGTTCTTC. Its protein is CSALTTDPNEQFF.

This sequence joins TRBV6-2 or TRBV6-3 and TRBJ2-3; TRBD2 matches at 15 bases. After removal of 5 bases from V and 1 base from J, the junction contained 1 base not matched to a gene. Germline CDR1 MNHEY, CDR2 SVGEGT. This CDR3 contains 16 residues. CDR3 residues: CASSRTSGRGTDTQYF. As DNA, the CDR3 is TGTGCCAGCAGTAGGACTAGCGGGAGGGGCACAGATACGCAGTATTTT.

V usage is TRBV6-2 or TRBV6-3 and J usage is TRBJ2-1, with 10 bases fitting TRBD2. The CDR3 loop spans 17 amino acids. Trimming took 4 bases from V and 0 from J; bases not matched to a gene: 6. CDR1 and CDR2 from the germline V gene are MNHEY and SVGEGT. Here the CDR3 reads CASSSKAGGLSYNEQFF. The DNA of the CDR3 is TGTGCCAGCAGTTCTAAAGCGGGAGGGCTCTCCTACAATGAGCAGTTCTTC.

V gene TRBV12-5 combines with J gene TRBJ2-3, with D possibly being TRBD2 (5 bases). This CDR3 is built from 13 residues. The germline gives CDR1 LGHNT, CDR2 FRNRAP. Deletions cut 1 base from V and 5 bases from J, with 7 bases between. The CDR3 DNA is TGTGCTAGTGGTTTGGGTGGAGGAGATACGCAGTATTTT. This translates into CASGLGGGDTQYF.